Listed here are 12 T cell receptor beta chains from one sample, sequenced in a study of Ad26.COV2.S vaccination and SARS-CoV-2 variants. Some clones are missing from TCRdb's copy, which holds only in-frame ones; the method was immunoSEQ multiplex PCR. Of about 280,000 clones in the sample, around 87% were seen once. Treatment defined: about 20 received Ad26.COV2.S at low or high dose, single or two shots; 5 received placebo; per-sample allocation not given. Following the first vaccine or placebo injection, samples were taken on day 63. The starting material was peripheral blood, obtained in a trial of Ad26.COV2.S vaccine versus placebo. Source of these receptors: a person aged 18-60 years who received the Ad26.COV2.S COVID-19 vaccine or a placebo.

The gene calls are TRBV7-2 and TRBJ1-6; unclear D gene. The CDR3 sequence is 14 residues long. Deletions cut 3 bases from V and 5 bases from J, with 8 bases between. Germline CDR1 is SGHTA and CDR2 is FQGNSA. DNA of the CDR3: TGTGCCAGCAGCTTGGGCAGAGATAATTCACCCCTCCACTTT. It is translated as CASSLGRDNSPLHF.

Written as DNA, the CDR3 is TGCGCCAGCAGCCGAGGGGGCGCAGATGGCTACACCTTC. It codes for CASSRGGADGYTF. The J gene is TRBJ1-2, the V gene TRBV4-1, with 7 bases matching TRBD1. Germline V gene sequence: CDR1 MGHRA, CDR2 YSYEKL. The CDR3 extends over 13 amino acids. Germline trimming cut 4 bases from V and 6 bases from J; bases unmatched to any gene: 5.

This rearrangement joins TRBV28 to TRBJ2-7, with D possibly being TRBD2 (6 bases). Germline values: CDR1 MDHEN, CDR2 SYDVKM. Trimming left V 4 bases short and J 0 bases short, with 10 bases between. CDR3 length: 14 amino acids. CDR3 DNA sequence: TGTGCCAGCAGTTGGTCCGGGGGCTCCTACGAGCAGTACTTC. This gives the protein CASSWSGGSYEQYF.

The V and J genes are TRBV7-2 and TRBJ2-1, with D perhaps matching TRBD1 (6 bases). Trimming pared 0 bases from V and 5 bases from J, leaving 17 bases between. Germline CDR1 and CDR2: SGHTA and FQGNSA. The CDR3 length is 17 residues. As DNA, the CDR3 is TGTGCCAGCAGCTTAGCTCCCGGCAGGGGAATGGACAATGAGCAGTTCTTC. Translating gives CASSLAPGRGMDNEQFF.

The chain recombines TRBV10-3 with TRBJ1-4, with a tentative D call TRBD1 (5 bases). Germline CDR1 reads ENHRY; CDR2 reads SYGVKD. V lost 8 bases to trimming and J lost 8 bases, with 18 bases between them. The length of the CDR3 is 14 residues. The CDR3 sequence: CAISDGGSGEKLFF. The CDR3 DNA reads TGTGCCATCTCAGACGGGGGGTCCGGAGAAAAACTGTTTTTT.

CDR3 protein: CAWLLPGTGGIGTQYF. The CDR3 coding sequence is TGTGCCTGGCTACTTCCCGGGACAGGGGGCATCGGTACGCAGTATTTT. The V gene is TRBV30, the J gene TRBJ2-3; 12 nucleotides line up with TRBD1. CDR3 length equals 16 residues. Germline lookup yields CDR1 GTSNPN and CDR2 SVGIG (reference sequence). After removal of 5 bases from V and 8 bases from J, the junction contained 14 bases not matched to a gene. Combining the CDR3 with reference TRBV30 and TRBJ2-3 gives the whole variable domain SQTIHQWPATLVQPVGSPLSLECTVEGTSNPNLYWYRQAAGRGLQLLFYSVGIGQISSEVPQNLSASRPQDRQFILSSKKLLLSDSGFYLCAWLLPGTGGIGTQYFGPGTRLTVL.

The chain couples TRBV10-3 to TRBJ2-5; 7 nucleotides match TRBD2. This CDR3 has 13 residues. Germline V CDR1 and CDR2: ENHRY, SYGVKD. Unmatched junction bases numbered 7, after V lost 10 bases and J lost 2 bases. DNA for the CDR3: TGTGCCACTCAGCGGGGTGAGCAAGAGACCCAGTACTTC. Its protein is CATQRGEQETQYF.

The CDR3 region is CASSKDRGWGYTF. The CDR3 DNA follows: TGTGCCAGCAGTAAGGACAGGGGGTGGGGCTACACCTTC. The chain links TRBV7-2 to TRBJ1-2; 10 nucleotides align to TRBD1. Germline V gives CDR1 SGHTA, CDR2 FQGNSA. The V gene end was trimmed by 6 bases and the J gene end by 8 bases; junction bases not matched to a gene: 6. This CDR3 has 13 amino acids.

Details on this clone: Additional DNA sequences in this sample encode the identical CDR3. The V call is TRBV9, the J call TRBJ1-2; D may be TRBD1 (6 bases). The CDR3 runs to 15 residues. V was clipped by 0 bases and J by 2 bases, with 11 bases between them. Germline V gives CDR1 SGDLS, CDR2 YYNGEE. In DNA, the CDR3 is TGTGCCAGCAGCGTAGCCGGGGGCCCAAACTATGGCTACACCTTC. This gives the protein CASSVAGGPNYGYTF. The full variable domain, completed using reference TRBV9 and TRBJ1-2, is DSGVTQTPKHLITATGQRVTLRCSPRSGDLSVYWYQQSLDQGLQFLIQYYNGEERAKGNILERFSAQQFPDLHSELNLSSLELGDSALYFCASSVAGGPNYGYTFGSGTRLTVV.

The J gene is TRBJ2-2, the V gene TRBV7-2, with TRBD1 as a possible D gene (6 bases). Germline V lookup: CDR1 SGHTA, CDR2 FQGNSA. V lost 11 bases and J 1 base, leaving 11 bases between the germline ends. This CDR3 region has 13 residues. The CDR3 sequence is CAFLGGNTGELFF. The CDR3 DNA follows: TGTGCCTTTCTAGGGGGGAACACCGGGGAGCTGTTTTTT.

The chain recombines TRBV2 with TRBJ2-5; D not resolved. Trimming took 6 bases from V and 4 from J, leaving 12 bases between them. This CDR3 is built from 13 residues. The germline CDR1 and CDR2 sequences are SNHLY and FYNNEI. The DNA for the CDR3 is TGTGCCAGCAGGCCCCCAGTCCGAGAGACCCAGTACTTC. Amino acid sequence: CASRPPVRETQYF.

The rearrangement links TRBV19 to TRBJ2-4, with TRBD1 matching over 9 bases. The CDR3 is 18 amino acids. The J segment lost 1 base and the V segment lost 3 bases, leaving 10 bases of the junction unmatched. CDR1 is LNHDA and CDR2 is SQIVND in the germline V gene (reference sequence). The CDR3 sequence: CASSMIFLGQGAKNIQYF. The CDR3 DNA sequence: TGTGCCAGTAGTATGATTTTTCTTGGACAGGGGGCCAAAAACATTCAGTACTTC. Together with reference TRBV19 and TRBJ2-4, the CDR3 gives the full variable domain: DGGITQSPKYLFRKEGQNVTLSCEQNLNHDAMYWYRQDPGQGLRLIYYSQIVNDFQKGDIAEGYSVSREKKESFPLTVTSAQKNPTAFYLCASSMIFLGQGAKNIQYFGAGTRLSVL.